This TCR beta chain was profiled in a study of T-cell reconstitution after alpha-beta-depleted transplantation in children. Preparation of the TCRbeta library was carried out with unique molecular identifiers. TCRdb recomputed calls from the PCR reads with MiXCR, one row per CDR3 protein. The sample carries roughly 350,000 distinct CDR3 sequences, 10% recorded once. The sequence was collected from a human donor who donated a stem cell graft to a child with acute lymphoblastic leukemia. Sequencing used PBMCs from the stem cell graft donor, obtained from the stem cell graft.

CDR3 sequence (DNA): TGCAGCGTTGAGAGGGGGTCAGGGGGCTACGAGCAGTACTTC. It codes for CSVERGSGGYEQYF. The chain is built from TRBV29-1 and TRBJ2-7; 7 nucleotides agree with TRBD1. The J segment lost 3 bases and the V segment lost 3 bases, leaving 8 bases of the junction unmatched. Germline lookup yields CDR1 SQVTM and CDR2 ANQGSEA. CDR3 length: 14 amino acids.